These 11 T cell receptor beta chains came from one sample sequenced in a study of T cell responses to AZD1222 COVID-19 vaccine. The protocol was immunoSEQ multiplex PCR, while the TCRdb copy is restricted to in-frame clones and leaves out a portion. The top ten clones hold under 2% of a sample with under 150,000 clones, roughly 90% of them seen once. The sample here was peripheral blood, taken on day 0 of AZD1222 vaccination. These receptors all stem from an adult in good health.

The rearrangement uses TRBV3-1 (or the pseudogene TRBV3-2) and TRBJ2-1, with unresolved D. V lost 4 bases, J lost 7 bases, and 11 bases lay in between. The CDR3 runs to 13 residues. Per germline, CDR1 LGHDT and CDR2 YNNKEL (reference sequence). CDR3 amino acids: CASSPGPPNEQFF. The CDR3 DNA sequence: TGTGCCAGCAGCCCCGGACCACCTAATGAGCAGTTCTTC.

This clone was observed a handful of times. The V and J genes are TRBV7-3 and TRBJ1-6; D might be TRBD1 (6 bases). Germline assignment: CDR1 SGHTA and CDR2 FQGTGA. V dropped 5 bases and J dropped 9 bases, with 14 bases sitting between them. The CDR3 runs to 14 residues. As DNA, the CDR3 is TGTGCCAGCAGCACAAAGGGGGACGGTTCACCCCTCCACTTT. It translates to CASSTKGDGSPLHF.

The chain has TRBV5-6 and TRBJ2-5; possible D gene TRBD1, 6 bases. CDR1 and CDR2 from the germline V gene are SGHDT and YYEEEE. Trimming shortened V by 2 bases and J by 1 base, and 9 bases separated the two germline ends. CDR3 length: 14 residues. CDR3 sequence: CASSFSRGQETQYF. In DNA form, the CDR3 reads TGTGCCAGCAGCTTTTCCAGGGGCCAAGAGACCCAGTACTTC.

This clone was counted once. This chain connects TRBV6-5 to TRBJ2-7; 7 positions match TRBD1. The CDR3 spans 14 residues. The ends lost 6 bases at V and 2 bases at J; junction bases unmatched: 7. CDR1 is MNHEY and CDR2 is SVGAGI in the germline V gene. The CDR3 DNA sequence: TGTGCCAGCAGCCTCTACAGGGGACCCTACGAGCAGTACTTC. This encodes CASSLYRGPYEQYF.

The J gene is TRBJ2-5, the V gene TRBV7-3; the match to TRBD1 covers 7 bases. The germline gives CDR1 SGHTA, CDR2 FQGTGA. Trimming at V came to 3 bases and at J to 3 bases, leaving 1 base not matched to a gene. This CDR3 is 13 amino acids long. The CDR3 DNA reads TGTGCCAGCAGCTTGGGACAGAAAGAGACCCAGTACTTC. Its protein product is CASSLGQKETQYF.

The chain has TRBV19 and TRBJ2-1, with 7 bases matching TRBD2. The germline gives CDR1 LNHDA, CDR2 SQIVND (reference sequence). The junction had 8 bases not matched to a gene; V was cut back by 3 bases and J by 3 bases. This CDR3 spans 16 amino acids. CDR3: CASSIRAQRGYNEQFF. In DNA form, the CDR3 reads TGTGCCAGTAGTATCCGGGCCCAGCGGGGCTACAATGAGCAGTTCTTC.

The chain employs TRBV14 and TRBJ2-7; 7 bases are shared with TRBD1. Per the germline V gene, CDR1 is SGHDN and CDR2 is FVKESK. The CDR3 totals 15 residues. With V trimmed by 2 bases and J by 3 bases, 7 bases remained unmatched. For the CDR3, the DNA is TGTGCCAGCAGCCAACCGGTCTGGGACAGCTACGAGCAGTACTTC. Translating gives CASSQPVWDSYEQYF.

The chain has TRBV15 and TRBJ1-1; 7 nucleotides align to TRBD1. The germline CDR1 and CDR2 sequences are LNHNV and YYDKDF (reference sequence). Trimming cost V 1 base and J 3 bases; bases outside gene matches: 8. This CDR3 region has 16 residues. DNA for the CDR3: TGTGCCACCAGCAGAGGTCTACAGGGGATTTACACTGAAGCTTTCTTT. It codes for CATSRGLQGIYTEAFF.

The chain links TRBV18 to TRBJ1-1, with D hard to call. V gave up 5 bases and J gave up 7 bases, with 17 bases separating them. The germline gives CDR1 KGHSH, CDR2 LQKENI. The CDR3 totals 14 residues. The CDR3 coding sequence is TGTGCCAGCTCAGTTAGTGCAGGAGTGGGTGAAGCTTTCTTT. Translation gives CASSVSAGVGEAFF.

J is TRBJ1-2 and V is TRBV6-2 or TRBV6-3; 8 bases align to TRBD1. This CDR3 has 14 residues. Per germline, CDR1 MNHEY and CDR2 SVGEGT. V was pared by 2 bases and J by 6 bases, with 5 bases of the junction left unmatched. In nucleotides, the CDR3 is TGTGCCAGCAGTTACCCGGACAGGGCGGATGGCTACACCTTC. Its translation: CASSYPDRADGYTF.

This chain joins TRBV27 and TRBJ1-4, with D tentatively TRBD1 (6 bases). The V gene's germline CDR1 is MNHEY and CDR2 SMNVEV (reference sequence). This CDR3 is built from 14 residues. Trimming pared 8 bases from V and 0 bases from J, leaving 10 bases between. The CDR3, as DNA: TGTGCCAGCCCCCGGACAGCAACTAATGAAAAACTGTTTTTT. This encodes CASPRTATNEKLFF.